Listed below are T cell receptor beta chains from one sample, sequenced in a study of blood T cell repertoires in COVID-19. Produced via immunoSEQ multiplex PCR; TCRdb's table is partial and in-frame only. Of hundreds of thousands of clones in the sample, roughly nine tenths were seen once. Sequencing was done on a sample of PBMCs or T cells enriched from blood (not recorded which). The receptors originated from a man aged 18 to 30 who had recovered from COVID-19. Each CDR3 is given without its conserved first and last residue.

cdr3_aa: ASSVDTRSNTGELF
j_call: TRBJ2-2
v_call: TRBV9

cdr3_aa: ASSSTGLSQPQH
j_call: TRBJ1-5
v_call: TRBV5-6

cdr3_aa: ASSLRAGENTGELF
j_call: TRBJ2-2
v_call: TRBV11-2

cdr3_aa: ASSPHPARDRVYEQY
j_call: TRBJ2-7
v_call: TRBV7-2

cdr3_aa: ASSLDVQYEQY
j_call: TRBJ2-7
v_call: TRBV11-2

cdr3_aa: ASSHVSLHNEQF
j_call: TRBJ2-1
v_call: TRBV11-2

cdr3_aa: AVTPGVAPNNEQF
j_call: TRBJ2-1
v_call: TRBV19

cdr3_aa: ASSSRQETQY
j_call: TRBJ2-5
v_call: TRBV19

cdr3_aa: AISAASGSHRDNEQF
j_call: TRBJ2-1
v_call: TRBV10-3

cdr3_aa: ASSQRGGTEAF
j_call: TRBJ1-1
v_call: TRBV6-5

cdr3_aa: ASSFGQGSTNEKLF
j_call: TRBJ1-4
v_call: TRBV5-1

cdr3_aa: AIRTRDSVDSPLH
j_call: TRBJ1-6
v_call: TRBV10-3

cdr3_aa: ASSGTGYEQY
j_call: TRBJ2-7
v_call: TRBV10-2

cdr3_aa: ASSLAQTNEKLF
j_call: TRBJ1-4
v_call: TRBV7-9

cdr3_aa: ASSFDRGNYGYT
j_call: TRBJ1-2
v_call: TRBV5-4

cdr3_aa: ASSLLAGLSDFTDTQY
j_call: TRBJ2-3
v_call: TRBV3-1/TRBV3-2

cdr3_aa: RADRGLYNEQF
j_call: TRBJ2-1
v_call: TRBV29-1

cdr3_aa: ASSPQPGYEQY
j_call: TRBJ2-7
v_call: TRBV5-1

cdr3_aa: ASSLGDRGRETQY
j_call: TRBJ2-5
v_call: TRBV5-1

cdr3_aa: ASSPPGQYNQPQH
j_call: TRBJ1-5
v_call: TRBV18

cdr3_aa: ASSGLAGVGRELF
j_call: TRBJ2-2
v_call: TRBV10-2

cdr3_aa: ATSPLLGAGANVLT
j_call: TRBJ2-6
v_call: TRBV15

cdr3_aa: ASSQRTGENTEAF
j_call: TRBJ1-1
v_call: TRBV4-1

cdr3_aa: ASSSGTKGYEQY
j_call: TRBJ2-7
v_call: TRBV5-1

cdr3_aa: ASSIEGGTGGGQPQH
j_call: TRBJ1-5
v_call: TRBV2

cdr3_aa: ASSLQGGEDGYT
j_call: TRBJ1-2
v_call: TRBV5-1

cdr3_aa: ASSYQGLHEY
j_call: TRBJ2-4
v_call: TRBV6-2/TRBV6-3

cdr3_aa: ASSGSVEVVMNTEAF
j_call: TRBJ1-1
v_call: TRBV6-1

cdr3_aa: ASSEFGPTGTDGYT
j_call: TRBJ1-2
v_call: TRBV2

cdr3_aa: ASQSGTGLPYEQY
j_call: TRBJ2-7
v_call: TRBV28

cdr3_aa: ASSYSLGLAGGEQY
j_call: TRBJ2-7
v_call: TRBV6-5

cdr3_aa: ASRSLTGNYNQPQH
j_call: TRBJ1-5
v_call: TRBV19

cdr3_aa: ASSLLAGAAGELF
j_call: TRBJ2-2
v_call: TRBV19

cdr3_aa: ASSPDGTSGETQY
j_call: TRBJ2-5
v_call: TRBV5-6

cdr3_aa: ASSPNRGDNSPLH
j_call: TRBJ1-6
v_call: TRBV3-1/TRBV3-2

cdr3_aa: ASKRLAGGRETQY
j_call: TRBJ2-5
v_call: TRBV19

cdr3_aa: ASSPTSEREQY
j_call: TRBJ2-7
v_call: TRBV5-1